The rows below give T cell receptor beta chains drawn from one sample of a study of cytomegalovirus exposure and HLA in healthy donors. Data came from immunoSEQ multiplex PCR; TCRdb stores just in-frame clones and leaves some out. The listing contains 130,000 or so clones. Sequencing was done on a sample of PBMCs. These receptors all come from a man aged 18 to 29 in good health and CMV-seronegative. The CDR3 runs from the conserved cysteine through the conserved F or W. D genes are given only for firm matches.

J | D | V | DNA | CDR3
TRBJ1-2 | - | TRBV5-6 | TGTGCCAGCAGCTTGGCCTACAGAAGAGACTATGGCTACACCTTC | CASSLAYRRDYGYTF
TRBJ2-5 | TRBD1 | TRBV7-8 | TGTGCCAGCAGCCCCCAGACAGGGTCGAGGGAGACCCAGTACTTC | CASSPQTGSRETQYF
TRBJ1-1 | - | TRBV9 | TGTGCCAGCAGCGTAAGGGGTGTAGACACTGAAGCTTTCTTT | CASSVRGVDTEAFF
TRBJ2-1 | - | TRBV18 | TGTGCCAGCTCACCAGGGCCCGGACTAACGGACATACGCTCCTACAATGAGCAGTTCTTC | CASSPGPGLTDIRSYNEQFF
TRBJ2-3 | TRBD2 | TRBV27 | TGTGCCAGCGGATTAGCGGGAGTCGTGGAAGATACGCAGTATTTT | CASGLAGVVEDTQYF
TRBJ1-3 | - | TRBV28 | TGTGCCAGCAGTTCATGGACTTCTACCGGAAACACCATATATTTT | CASSSWTSTGNTIYF
TRBJ2-7 | - | TRBV5-1 | TGCGCCAGCAGCCTCGGGACATCTCTTAGGACGTACGAGCAGTACTTC | CASSLGTSLRTYEQYF
TRBJ1-2 | - | TRBV27 | TGTGCCAGCATGCGCACCCGGGGCTATGGCTACACCTTC | CASMRTRGYGYTF
TRBJ2-7 | - | TRBV27 | TGTGCCAGCAGTTTTCACTACGAGCAGTACTTC | CASSFHYEQYF
TRBJ2-7 | - | TRBV5-1 | TGCGCCAGCAGCTTAGAGACCTACGAGCAGTACTTC | CASSLETYEQYF
TRBJ1-2 | TRBD1 | TRBV6-8 | TGTGCCAGCAGCCTACAGGGGAGCGGCTACACCTTC | CASSLQGSGYTF
TRBJ1-1 | TRBD1 | TRBV28 | TGTGCCAGCAGTTTAGTTCGATCGGGACAGCAAGCTTTCTTT | CASSLVRSGQQAFF
TRBJ1-3 | - | TRBV7-8 | TGTGCCAGCAGCTTCGGACCGGGGTCCTCTGGAAACACCATATATTTT | CASSFGPGSSGNTIYF
TRBJ1-6 | - | TRBV18 | TGTGCCAGCTCACCGGCGGGGGCGCCCAATTCACCCCTCCACTTT | CASSPAGAPNSPLHF
TRBJ1-1 | - | TRBV5-4 | TGTGCCAGCAGCTTGCCGATTCCAGGGGTAAAGGCTGAAGCTTTCTTT | CASSLPIPGVKAEAFF
TRBJ2-3 | TRBD2 | TRBV6-4 | TGTGCCAGCAGTGACCTAGCGGGAGCAGATACGCAGTATTTT | CASSDLAGADTQYF
TRBJ1-4 | - | TRBV7-8 | TGTGCCAGCAGCTTAGCCCCCTCGGCAGGGGCAAGGAATGAAAAACTGTTTTTT | CASSLAPSAGARNEKLFF
TRBJ2-3 | TRBD2 | TRBV27 | TGTGCCAGCAGTGCCCGCGGGGGGGGAGAGACAGATACGCAGTATTTT | CASSARGGGETDTQYF
TRBJ1-2 | TRBD1 | TRBV5-5 | TGTGCCAGCAGCTTGAGCGGGACAGGCAACTATGGCTACACCTTC | CASSLSGTGNYGYTF
TRBJ2-7 | - | TRBV27 | TGTGCCAGCAGACAAATCCAGGGCGAGCAGTACTTC | CASRQIQGEQYF
TRBJ2-3 | - | TRBV5-1 | TGCGCCAGCAGCTTGGGCGAGGGCACAGATACGCAGTATTTT | CASSLGEGTDTQYF
TRBJ1-5 | TRBD1 | TRBV28 | TGTGCCAGCATAGACAGGGGCAATCAGCCCCAGCATTTT | CASIDRGNQPQHF
TRBJ2-1 | TRBD2 | TRBV6-6 | TGTGCCAGCAGTTGGACTAGCGGGGGGGCTTGGGATGAGCAGTTCTTC | CASSWTSGGAWDEQFF
TRBJ2-5 | - | TRBV13 | TGTGCCAGCAGCTTAGCCGGGGAAAACCGGTGGTATGAGACCCAGTACTTC | CASSLAGENRWYETQYF
TRBJ1-4 | - | TRBV5-1 | TGCGCCAGCAGCCTCGGCGGGAGTGTAGCAACTAATGAAAAACTGTTTTTT | CASSLGGSVATNEKLFF
TRBJ1-2 | - | TRBV27 | TGTGCCAGCAGTAACGAGAGGTTATCCGGCTACACCTTC | CASSNERLSGYTF
TRBJ1-2 | - | TRBV6-5 | TGTGCCAGCAGTTACTCGGGGGGAGGCTACACCTTC | CASSYSGGGYTF